The clone carrying this TCR delta chain was picked up a small number of times. Given a far larger clone just one base away, this is likely a sequencing read error. V gave up 2 bases and J gave up 0 bases, with 16 bases separating them. The CDR3 runs to 19 residues. Germline V gene data show CDR1 as GEAIGNYY and CDR2 as EKD. TCRdb reapplied CATT to the reads. In the table there are approximately 4,000 delta-chain clones, approximately 3% of which are singletons. The data stem from a study of gamma-delta chains in newborns, infants, children. The sequence derives from a child who was a newborn, infant or young child, either healthy, febrile or measles-vaccinated (not recorded which). The sequenced material came from blood. J is TRDJ3 and V is TRDV2, with D maybe TRDD3 (5 bases). This CDR3 is CACDKVPGTSSWDTRQMFF. The CDR3 DNA reads TGTGCCTGTGACAAAGTACCGGGGACAAGCTCCTGGGACACCCGACAGATGTTTTTC.